A selection of T cell receptor beta chains follows, all from one sample in a study of blood T cell repertoires in COVID-19. Assay: immunoSEQ multiplex PCR; the TCRdb copy retains only in-frame clones and omits some. The sample includes roughly 260,000 clones, about nine tenths of them seen just once. The sequenced material came from PBMCs or T cells enriched from blood (not recorded which). The receptors derive from a woman aged 18-29 years who had recovered from COVID-19. Each CDR3 is given with its conserved first and last residue. D genes are given only for firm matches. Size tells how often a clone was seen (once, few, many) or the class of an expanded clone, and some rows leave it out.

d_call | j_call | clone_size | v_call | cdr3_nt | cdr3_aa
- | TRBJ2-7 | - | TRBV5-5 | TGTGCCAGCAGCTTGGTACAGCTCTCCTACGAGCAGTACTTC | CASSLVQLSYEQYF
TRBD2 | TRBJ2-7 | once | TRBV7-2 | TGTGCCAGCAGCTTATCCGGGGGGGCACGCTACGAGCAGTACTTC | CASSLSGGARYEQYF
TRBD2 | TRBJ2-2 | - | TRBV5-4 | TGTGCCAGCAGCCCGGGGACTAGCGGGGGTACCGGGGAGCTGTTTTTT | CASSPGTSGGTGELFF
TRBD1 | TRBJ2-1 | - | TRBV5-1 | TGCGCCAGCAGCTTCACAGGGGTGGGAAATGAGCAGTTCTTC | CASSFTGVGNEQFF
- | TRBJ2-6 | - | TRBV18 | TGTGCCAGCTCACCACTCGCGGTAGGCAGAAGAACTGGGGCCAACGTCCTGACTTTC | CASSPLAVGRRTGANVLTF
- | TRBJ2-2 | - | TRBV7-3 | TGTGCCAGCAGCCCAAGCGCGAACACCGGGGAGCTGTTTTTT | CASSPSANTGELFF
- | TRBJ2-1 | - | TRBV6-2/TRBV6-3 | TGTGCCAGCAGTTGGTTCCCTCGTAGCGGACGAGGTGATGAGCAGTTCTTC | CASSWFPRSGRGDEQFF
- | TRBJ2-3 | - | TRBV10-3 | TGTGCCATCAGTGTGAGTACAGATACGCAGTATTTT | CAISVSTDTQYF
TRBD2 | TRBJ2-1 | - | TRBV10-3 | TGTGCCATCAGGCCCTCCGGGACTAGCGGGATTTCAGGTGAGCAGTTCTTC | CAIRPSGTSGISGEQFF
TRBD1 | TRBJ1-2 | once | TRBV5-4 | TGTGCCAGCAGCTTCCTGGACAGGGGGCCCTACACCTTC | CASSFLDRGPYTF
- | TRBJ2-7 | - | TRBV7-3 | TGTGCCAGCAGCAACTTAGAGCAGTACTTC | CASSNLEQYF
- | TRBJ2-5 | - | TRBV9 | TGTGCCAGCAGCGTAGCGGGGGGCACCAGGTCAGAGACCCAGTACTTC | CASSVAGGTRSETQYF
- | TRBJ1-5 | - | TRBV14 | TGTGCCAGCAGCCAGGGCGTACATCAGCCCCAGCATTTT | CASSQGVHQPQHF
TRBD1 | TRBJ2-5 | - | TRBV18 | TGTGCCAGCTCACCGCGGGACAGGCACTACCAAGAGACCCAGTACTTC | CASSPRDRHYQETQYF
- | TRBJ1-2 | - | TRBV3-1/TRBV3-2 | TGTGCCAGCAGCCAAGAAGTAGTGTGTTGGAACAGTGTGTTCAACTATGGCTACACCTTC | CASSQEVVCWNSVFNYGYTF
TRBD1 | TRBJ1-4 | - | TRBV28 | TGTGCCAGCCGTAATTGGCAGGGGGAACTGTTTTTT | CASRNWQGELFF
TRBD1 | TRBJ1-5 | - | TRBV7-3 | TGTGCCAGCAGCTTAATAGCCAACTTGGGACAGGGTCATTCTTACGGAAATCAGCCCCAGCATTTT | CASSLIANLGQGHSYGNQPQHF
TRBD2 | TRBJ2-3 | - | TRBV18 | TGTGCCAGCTCACCACCCAAAGGGAGCGGGAGAGCAGAAGATACGCAGTATTTT | CASSPPKGSGRAEDTQYF
TRBD1 | TRBJ2-3 | - | TRBV2 | TGTGCCATCAACCGGACAGGGAGCACAGATACGCAGTATTTT | CAINRTGSTDTQYF
- | TRBJ2-7 | - | TRBV5-1 | TGCGCCAGCAGCTTGGACGGAGGCTACGAGCAGTACTTC | CASSLDGGYEQYF
- | TRBJ2-7 | - | TRBV27 | TGTGCCAGCGTGTCCAGCTCCTACGAGCAGTACTTC | CASVSSSYEQYF
TRBD1 | TRBJ2-2 | - | TRBV19 | TGTGCCAGCAGTCTCCCCTCGGGCAGGGGGACCGGGGAGCTGTTTTTT | CASSLPSGRGTGELFF
- | TRBJ1-1 | - | TRBV6-5 | TGTGCCAGCAGTTCCGGGACATCTCGCCGCGCTGAAGCTTTCTTT | CASSSGTSRRAEAFF
TRBD1 | TRBJ1-2 | - | TRBV2 | TGTGCCAACCGACGGACAGGTGGGAACTATGGCTACACCTTC | CANRRTGGNYGYTF
- | TRBJ1-1 | once | TRBV10-2 | TGCGCCAGCAGGGACAGACTCACTGAAGCTTTCTTT | CASRDRLTEAFF
- | TRBJ2-1 | - | TRBV29-1 | TGCAGCGTTGAAGTGACTAGAGGGAATGAGCAGTTCTTC | CSVEVTRGNEQFF
TRBD1 | TRBJ1-1 | - | TRBV7-2 | TGTGCCAGCAGCTTACTCCAGGGGGCTGGTGAAGCTTTCTTT | CASSLLQGAGEAFF
- | TRBJ2-1 | - | TRBV3-1/TRBV3-2 | TGTGCCAGCAGGAATTTCGGTGGACAGCGGAGAGTGATTAACAATGAGCAGTTCTTC | CASRNFGGQRRVINNEQFF
TRBD1 | TRBJ1-4 | - | TRBV5-1 | TGCGCCAGCAGCTTGAGAGACAGGGGGCGTGAAAAACTGTTTTTT | CASSLRDRGREKLFF
TRBD1 | TRBJ1-1 | few | TRBV10-3 | TGTGCCACCGGACAGGGAAGAACTGAAGCTTTCTTT | CATGQGRTEAFF
- | TRBJ1-1 | - | TRBV18 | TGTGCCAGCTCACCAAGTGAGGGAGACACTGAAGCTTTCTTT | CASSPSEGDTEAFF
TRBD1 | TRBJ1-1 | - | TRBV4-2 | TGTGCCAGCAGCCAAGCGCTGGGGACAGCGAACACTGAAGCTTTCTTT | CASSQALGTANTEAFF
- | TRBJ1-1 | - | TRBV15 | TGTGCCACCAGCAGAGATCCGGTTACACGAGAGGCAGCTTTCTTT | CATSRDPVTREAAFF
TRBD2 | TRBJ2-2 | few | TRBV5-6 | TGTGCCAGCAGCCCGGGAGGGGTCGCCGGGGAGCTGTTTTTT | CASSPGGVAGELFF
- | TRBJ2-7 | - | TRBV3-1/TRBV3-2 | TGTGCCAGCAGCCCCCCCAGGGGGGCCTACGAGCAGTACTTC | CASSPPRGAYEQYF
TRBD1 | TRBJ1-1 | few | TRBV7-6 | TGTGCCAGCAGTAACCGAGACAGGGAAAACCCATGGACCGGAGATAGCACTGAAGCTTTCTTT | CASSNRDRENPWTGDSTEAFF
- | TRBJ1-3 | - | TRBV9 | TGTGCCAGCACCCGGGAAGTCGGAAACACCATATATTTT | CASTREVGNTIYF
- | TRBJ1-2 | - | TRBV5-1 | TGCGCCAGCAGCTTAAATCCAAACTATGGCTACACCTTC | CASSLNPNYGYTF
- | TRBJ2-1 | - | TRBV5-4 | TGTGCCAGCAGCTTGGGGCGGGGAGCCTCCTACAATGAGCAGTTCTTC | CASSLGRGASYNEQFF
TRBD1 | TRBJ1-5 | - | TRBV18 | TGTGCCAGCTCACCAGAGGCAGGGGGCAACAATCAGCCCCAGCATTTT | CASSPEAGGNNQPQHF
- | TRBJ1-2 | - | TRBV28 | TGTGCCAGCAGTTTGGTCGCAGGGCACTATGGCTACACCTTC | CASSLVAGHYGYTF
- | TRBJ2-1 | - | TRBV12-3/TRBV12-4 | TGTGCCAGCAGGGAGACAGGACCCAATGAGCAGTTCTTC | CASRETGPNEQFF
- | TRBJ1-1 | - | TRBV12-3/TRBV12-4 | TGTGCCAGCAGCCAAGAGCGGTTCACTGAAGCTTTCTTT | CASSQERFTEAFF
TRBD2 | TRBJ2-1 | once | TRBV11-3 | TGTGCCAGCAGCTCAACCAGGGACTATCCAGGCAATGAGCAGTTCTTC | CASSSTRDYPGNEQFF
TRBD2 | TRBJ2-7 | - | TRBV25-1 | TGTGCCAGCCGGACTAGCGGGAGCTCCTACGAGCAGTACTTC | CASRTSGSSYEQYF
- | TRBJ2-7 | - | TRBV11-2 | TGTGCCAGCAGCCCAAAGACAAGATCTTCCACCGAGCAGTACTTC | CASSPKTRSSTEQYF
TRBD2 | TRBJ2-1 | - | TRBV5-1 | TGCGCCAGCAGCCGACTCGAGGGAGGGAACAATGAGCAGTTCTTC | CASSRLEGGNNEQFF
- | TRBJ2-7 | - | TRBV7-9 | TGTGCCAGCAGCTCAGAGGGTAGCGAGCAGTACTTC | CASSSEGSEQYF
- | TRBJ1-1 | - | TRBV7-2 | TGTGCCAGCAGCTTAAGCGGGGGTTTGAACACTGAAGCTTTCTTT | CASSLSGGLNTEAFF
TRBD2 | TRBJ2-1 | - | TRBV5-1 | TGCGCCAGCAGCTTGGAAGGCGGGAGGGGCAATGAGCAGTTCTTC | CASSLEGGRGNEQFF
TRBD1 | TRBJ2-7 | - | TRBV15 | TGTGCCACCAGCGAACGGGACAGGGGAGACGAGCAGTACTTC | CATSERDRGDEQYF